A single sample is the source of the 22 T cell receptor beta chains below, sequenced in a study of human T cells and chemical hapten exposure. In TCRdb, the RACE reads were re-called with MiXCR into one record per CDR3 protein. This table has approximately 80,000 distinct CDR3 sequences, about a tenth appearing once. Regarding time point: patch test 2, 6 weeks after DPC sensitization. Treatment in this sample: therapeutic diphenylcyclopropenone sensitization with weekly scalp DPC. This material consisted of whole blood, taken in connection with sensitization to the hapten diphenylcyclopropenone (DPC). The source of these receptors is a woman aged 25-40 years with alopecia areata. Some clones in this sample may be carry-over from other donors' samples.

At least ten counts were recorded for this clonotype. The CDR3 is CASSFEPGQGNEKLFF. In nucleotides, the CDR3 is TGTGCCAGCAGCTTTGAACCGGGACAGGGGAATGAAAAACTGTTTTTT. This chain uses TRBV5-5 with TRBJ1-4; TRBD1 matches at 10 bases. This CDR3 spans 16 amino acids. CDR1 is SGHKS and CDR2 is YYEKEE in the germline V gene (reference sequence). J gave up 5 bases and V 2 bases, and 6 bases lay outside the gene matches.

This clonotype was observed a handful of times. The chain links TRBV6-6 to TRBJ1-4, with D possibly matching TRBD1 (5 bases). V was clipped by 8 bases and J by 1 base, with 20 bases between them. The germline V gene has CDR1 MNHNY and CDR2 SVGAGI (reference sequence). The CDR3 totals 17 residues. The CDR3 loop reads CASSVSRGRLTNEKLFF. DNA of the CDR3: TGTGCCAGCTCAGTTTCTAGGGGTCGTTTAACTAATGAAAAACTGTTTTTT.

Ten or more counts support this clonotype. This sequence joins TRBV6-2 or TRBV6-3 and TRBJ1-2, with 7 bases matching TRBD1. Germline V gene data show CDR1 as MNHEY and CDR2 as SVGEGT. The CDR3 runs 14 residues. The V gene end was trimmed by 7 bases and the J gene end by 5 bases; junction bases not matched to a gene: 10. CDR3 coding DNA: TGTGCCAGCAACCTCCCCGGGACAGTTTATGGCTACACCTTC. Protein: CASNLPGTVYGYTF.

This clonotype came up many times. V is TRBV12-3 or TRBV12-4 and J is TRBJ1-2; a weak D match, TRBD1 (6 bases). The CDR3 contains 15 residues. V lost 6 bases and J lost 8, with 22 bases in between. CDR3 sequence: CASSPRGADRWGYTF. The DNA of the CDR3 is TGTGCCAGCAGCCCCCGGGGGGCGGACCGCTGGGGCTACACCTTC.

This chain joins TRBV28 and TRBJ1-1; tentatively, D is TRBD1 (5 bases). Germline lookup yields CDR1 MDHEN and CDR2 SYDVKM. This CDR3 is built from 14 residues. Trimming removed 8 bases from V and 1 base from J, with 14 bases in between. CDR3 protein: CASWEAGSNTEAFF. The CDR3 region has the DNA TGTGCCAGCTGGGAGGCAGGGTCGAACACTGAAGCTTTCTTT.

There are many counts of this clonotype. The J gene is TRBJ1-4, the V gene TRBV9; possibly TRBD1 for D (5 bases). The CDR3 extends over 15 amino acids. CDR1 and CDR2 from the germline V gene are SGDLS and YYNGEE. V lost 0 bases and J 7 bases, leaving 13 bases between the germline ends. CDR3 sequence: CASSVGDRAPEKLFF. CDR3 nucleotides: TGTGCCAGCAGCGTAGGCGACAGAGCCCCTGAAAAACTGTTTTTT.

The chain combines TRBV27 with TRBJ1-6; D remains ambiguous. Germline V gene sequence: CDR1 MNHEY, CDR2 SMNVEV (reference sequence). V was pared by 0 bases and J by 10 bases, with 4 bases between. The CDR3 length is 12 residues. CDR3 in DNA: TGTGCCAGCAGTTTATCGGTGTCACCCCTCCACTTT. This encodes CASSLSVSPLHF.

In its sample, this clonotype was seen a few times. The chain recombines TRBV2 with TRBJ2-7; a weak D match, TRBD1 (6 bases). CDR1 is SNHLY and CDR2 is FYNNEI in the germline V gene. This CDR3 is 14 amino acids long. Trimming pared 4 bases from V and 2 bases from J, leaving 12 bases between. The CDR3 protein is CASSAQGTPYEQYF. In DNA form, the CDR3 reads TGTGCCAGCAGTGCCCAGGGGACCCCCTACGAGCAGTACTTC. Full variable domain (rest looked up from reference TRBV2 and TRBJ2-7): EPEVTQTPSHQVTQMGQEVILRCVPISNHLYFYWYRQILGQKVEFLVSFYNNEISEKSEIFDDQFSVERPDGSNFTLKIRSTKLEDSAMYFCASSAQGTPYEQYFGPGTRLTVT.

The chain is built from TRBV28 and TRBJ2-3; D possibly matches TRBD1 or TRBD2 (6 bases each). This CDR3 comprises 14 residues. V dropped 2 bases and J dropped 4 bases, with 10 bases sitting between them. Germline loops: CDR1 MDHEN, CDR2 SYDVKM. The chain's CDR3 is CASSLERGADTQYF. Written as DNA, the CDR3 is TGTGCCAGCAGTTTAGAGAGGGGGGCAGATACGCAGTATTTT.

The V gene is TRBV6-1, the J gene TRBJ1-1; possible D gene TRBD1, 6 bases. Trimming took 2 bases from V and 5 from J, leaving 12 bases between them. CDR1 and CDR2 from the germline V gene are MNHNS and SASEGT. The CDR3 consists of 14 residues. The CDR3, as DNA: TGTGCCAGCAGTGAATTTCAGGGGTTAACTGAAGCTTTCTTT. It is translated as CASSEFQGLTEAFF.

This chain connects TRBV4-1 to TRBJ2-3; D gene uncertain. Germline V CDR1 and CDR2: MGHRA, YSYEKL. V was clipped by 0 bases and J by 5 bases, with 6 bases between them. The CDR3 loop spans 13 amino acids. CDR3 DNA: TGCGCCAGCAGCCAAGAATGGGTAGATACGCAGTATTTT. This codes for CASSQEWVDTQYF.

This clonotype was detected ten times or more. V usage is TRBV12-3 or TRBV12-4 and J usage is TRBJ1-1; TRBD1 is a possible D gene (5 bases). The ends were cut back, 5 bases at V and 5 bases at J, with 12 bases in the middle. CDR3 length equals 13 residues. The CDR3 DNA is TGTGCCAGCAGTCCAGGGAGGACGACTGAAGCTTTCTTT. Amino acids: CASSPGRTTEAFF.

This clonotype was seen only a few times. The chain employs TRBV20-1 and TRBJ1-6; 8 bases fit TRBD1. Germline CDR1 is DFQATT and CDR2 is SNEGSKA (reference sequence). This CDR3 region has 16 residues. The ends lost 3 bases at V and 8 bases at J; junction bases unmatched: 12. CDR3 in amino acids: CSASYPGQAKDSPLHF. The CDR3 nucleotides read TGCAGTGCTAGCTACCCGGGACAGGCAAAAGATTCACCCCTCCACTTT.

This clonotype came up a few times. The rearrangement joins TRBV29-1 to TRBJ2-1; D might be TRBD1 (6 bases). Germline V gene data show CDR1 as SQVTM and CDR2 as ANQGSEA. Trimming removed 0 bases at V and 6 bases at J, with 15 bases between. CDR3 length equals 15 residues. CDR3 region: CSVEDFPDSLNEQFF. In nucleotides, the CDR3 is TGCAGCGTTGAAGATTTCCCGGACAGCCTCAATGAGCAGTTCTTC.

V usage is TRBV6-2 or TRBV6-3 and J usage is TRBJ2-7, with D tentatively TRBD2 (5 bases). V dropped 2 bases and J dropped 2 bases, with 7 bases sitting between them. The CDR3 is 13 amino acids. In germline, CDR1 is MNHEY, CDR2 SVGEGT. CDR3 in DNA: TGTGCCAGCAGTTACGCGGGCCCCTACGAGCAGTACTTC. Translated: CASSYAGPYEQYF.

This clonotype has only one observation. The chain is built from TRBV28 and TRBJ2-1; D may correspond to TRBD1 or TRBD2 (5 bases each). The V gene lost 4 bases and the J gene lost 6 bases, with 13 bases spanning the gap. The CDR3 is 14 amino acids. Germline V gene lookup returns CDR1 MDHEN and CDR2 SYDVKM. The CDR3 sequence: CASSSSGLLNEQFF. For the CDR3, the DNA is TGTGCCAGCAGTTCCTCGGGGCTCCTCAATGAGCAGTTCTTC.

This clonotype was counted many times. The V and J genes are TRBV6-5 and TRBJ2-7; TRBD2 agrees at 8 bases. J lost 3 bases, V lost 0 bases, and 4 bases had no gene match. This CDR3 is built from 15 residues. In germline, CDR1 is MNHEY, CDR2 SVGAGI. The CDR3 here is CASSYSASGHYEQYF. CDR3 DNA sequence: TGTGCCAGCAGTTACTCGGCTAGCGGGCACTACGAGCAGTACTTC.

This clonotype was seen at least ten times. This chain connects TRBV29-1 to TRBJ2-1; 10 bases line up with TRBD2. The CDR3 extends over 14 amino acids. Germline V gene data show CDR1 as SQVTM and CDR2 as ANQGSEA. J lost 4 bases, V lost 3 bases, and 3 bases had no gene match. The CDR3 nucleotides are TGCAGCGTTGATCAGCGGGAGGGTTACAATGAGCAGTTCTTC. It encodes CSVDQREGYNEQFF.

The table lists this clonotype with many counts. The V and J genes are TRBV13 and TRBJ2-3, with D possibly matching TRBD1 (5 bases). The germline gives CDR1 PRHDT, CDR2 FYEKMQ (reference sequence). This CDR3 has 15 residues. Trimming took off 1 base at V and 0 bases at J, with 8 bases between the two ends. This chain's CDR3 is CASSLEGVSTDTQYF. CDR3 in DNA: TGTGCCAGCAGCTTAGAAGGGGTGAGCACAGATACGCAGTATTTT.

This clonotype was seen many times. The chain uses TRBV5-1 and TRBJ2-4; D gene uncertain. The CDR3 runs 12 residues. V lost 1 base to trimming and J lost 6 bases, with 5 bases between them. Looked up from germline, CDR1 is SGHRS and CDR2 is YFSETQ. This CDR3 is CASSLTGNIQYF. The CDR3 DNA follows: TGCGCCAGCAGCTTGACTGGAAACATTCAGTACTTC.

This clonotype came up many times. This rearrangement joins TRBV7-3 to TRBJ2-3, with D tentatively TRBD2 (6 bases). The V end lost 5 bases, the J end lost 0 bases, and 12 bases lay between the germline ends. CDR1 and CDR2 (germline): SGHTA, FQGTGA. The length of the CDR3 is 15 residues. The CDR3 sequence is CASSLISGSTDTQYF. DNA for the CDR3: TGTGCCAGCAGCCTAATTAGCGGAAGCACAGATACGCAGTATTTT.

This clonotype was observed many times. The V gene is TRBV5-4, the J gene TRBJ2-7; TRBD2 agrees at 7 bases. The V segment lost 3 bases and the J segment 9 bases; nucleotides outside the gene matches: 18. The germline V gene has CDR1 SGHNT and CDR2 YYREEE (reference sequence). The CDR3 is made up of 16 amino acids. The CDR3 nucleotides read TGTGCCAGCAGCTCTGGTAGCGGGTCGCGGGATGGCGGGCAGTACTTC. Amino acid sequence: CASSSGSGSRDGGQYF.